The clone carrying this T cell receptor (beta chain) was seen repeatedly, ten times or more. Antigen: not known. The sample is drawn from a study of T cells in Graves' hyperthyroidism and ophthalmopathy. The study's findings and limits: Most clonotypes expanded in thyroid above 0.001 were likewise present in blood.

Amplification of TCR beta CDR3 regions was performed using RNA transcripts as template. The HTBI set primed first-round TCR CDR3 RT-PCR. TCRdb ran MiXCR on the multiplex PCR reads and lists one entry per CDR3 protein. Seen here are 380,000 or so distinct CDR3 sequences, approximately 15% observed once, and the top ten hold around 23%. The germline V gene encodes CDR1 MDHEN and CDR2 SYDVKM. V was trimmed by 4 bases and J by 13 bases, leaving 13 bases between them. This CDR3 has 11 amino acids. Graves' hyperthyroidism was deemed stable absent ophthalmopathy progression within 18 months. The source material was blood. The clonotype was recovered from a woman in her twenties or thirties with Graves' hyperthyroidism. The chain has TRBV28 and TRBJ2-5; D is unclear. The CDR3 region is CASSSSFLVYF. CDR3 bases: TGTGCCAGCAGTTCGTCATTTTTAGTGTACTTC. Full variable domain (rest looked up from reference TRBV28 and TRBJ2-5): DVKVTQSSRYLVKRTGEKVFLECVQDMDHENMFWYRQDPGLGLRLIYFSYDVKMKEKGDIPEGYSVSREKKERFSLILESASTNQTSMYLCASSSSFLVYFGPGTRLLVL.